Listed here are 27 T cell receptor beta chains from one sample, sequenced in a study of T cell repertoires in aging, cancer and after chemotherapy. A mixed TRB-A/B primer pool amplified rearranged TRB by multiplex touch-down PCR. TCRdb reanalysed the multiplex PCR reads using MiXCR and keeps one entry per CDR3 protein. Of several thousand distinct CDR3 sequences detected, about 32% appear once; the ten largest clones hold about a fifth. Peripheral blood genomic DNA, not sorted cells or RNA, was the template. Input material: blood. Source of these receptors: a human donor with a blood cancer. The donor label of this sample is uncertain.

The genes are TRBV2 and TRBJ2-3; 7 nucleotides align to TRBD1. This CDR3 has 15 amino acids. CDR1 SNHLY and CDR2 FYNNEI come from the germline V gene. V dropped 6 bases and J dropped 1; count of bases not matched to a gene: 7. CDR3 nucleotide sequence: TGTGCCAGCAGATCAGCCGGGACAGGCACAGATACGCAGTATTTT. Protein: CASRSAGTGTDTQYF.

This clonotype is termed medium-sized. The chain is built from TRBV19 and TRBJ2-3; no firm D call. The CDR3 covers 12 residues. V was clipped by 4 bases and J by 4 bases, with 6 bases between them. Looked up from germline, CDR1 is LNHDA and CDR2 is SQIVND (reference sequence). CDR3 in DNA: TGTGCCAGTAGTACCCCCCCAGATACGCAGTATTTT. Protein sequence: CASSTPPDTQYF.

The CDR3 coding sequence is TGTGCCAGCAGCAAACGGCCGGGACAAAGCACAGATACGCAGTATTTT. It encodes CASSKRPGQSTDTQYF. This sequence joins TRBV7-6 and TRBJ2-3, with a weak D call TRBD1 (6 bases). This CDR3 region has 16 residues. In germline, CDR1 is SGHVS, CDR2 FNYEAQ. Trimming cost V 5 bases and J 0 bases, with 15 bases left between them. The variable domain in full, completed from reference TRBV7-6 and TRBJ2-3, reads GAGVSQSPRYKVTKRGQDVALRCDPISGHVSLYWYRQALGQGPEFLTYFNYEAQQDKSGLPNDRFSAERPEGSISTLTIQRTEQRDSAMYRCASSKRPGQSTDTQYFGPGTRLTVL.

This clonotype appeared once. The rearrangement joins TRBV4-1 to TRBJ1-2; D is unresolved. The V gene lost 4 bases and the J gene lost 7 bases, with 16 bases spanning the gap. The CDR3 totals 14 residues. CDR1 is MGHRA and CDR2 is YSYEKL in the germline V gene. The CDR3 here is CASSPGVGSAGYTF. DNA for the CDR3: TGCGCCAGCAGCCCTGGCGTAGGGTCGGCTGGCTACACCTTC.

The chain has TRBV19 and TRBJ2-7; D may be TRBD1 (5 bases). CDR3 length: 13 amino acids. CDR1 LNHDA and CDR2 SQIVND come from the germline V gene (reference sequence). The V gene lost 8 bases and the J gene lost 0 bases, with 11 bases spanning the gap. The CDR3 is CASLSRVSYEQYF. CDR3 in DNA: TGTGCCAGTCTTTCCAGGGTCTCCTACGAGCAGTACTTC.

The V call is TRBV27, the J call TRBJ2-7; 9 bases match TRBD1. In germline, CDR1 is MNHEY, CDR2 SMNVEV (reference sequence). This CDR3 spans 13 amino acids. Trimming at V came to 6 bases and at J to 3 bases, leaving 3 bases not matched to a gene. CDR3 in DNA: TGTGCCAGCAGCCGGACAGGGGACTACGAGCAGTACTTC. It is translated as CASSRTGDYEQYF.

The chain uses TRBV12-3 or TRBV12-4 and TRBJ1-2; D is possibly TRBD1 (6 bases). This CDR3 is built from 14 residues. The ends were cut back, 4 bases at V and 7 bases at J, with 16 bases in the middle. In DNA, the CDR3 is TGTGCCAGCAGTTCCCCCGGGGCAGGGGCTGGCTACACCTTC. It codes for CASSSPGAGAGYTF.

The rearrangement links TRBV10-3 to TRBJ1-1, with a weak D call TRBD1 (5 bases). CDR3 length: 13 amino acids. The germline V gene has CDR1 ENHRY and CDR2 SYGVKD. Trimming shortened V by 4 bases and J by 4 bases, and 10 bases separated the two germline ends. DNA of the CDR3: TGTGCCATCAGTGGGGGCGGGGGCACTGAAGCTTTCTTT. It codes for CAISGGGGTEAFF.

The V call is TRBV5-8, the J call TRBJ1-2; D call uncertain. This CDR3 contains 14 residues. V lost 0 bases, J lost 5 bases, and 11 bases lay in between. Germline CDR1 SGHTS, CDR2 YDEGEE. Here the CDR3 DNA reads TGTGCCAGCAGCTTGGAAGCGGCCTATTATGGCTACACCTTC. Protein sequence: CASSLEAAYYGYTF.

The DNA for the CDR3 is TGTGCCAGCAGCCTATGGGGCGAGCAGTACTTC. This translates into CASSLWGEQYF. The rearrangement uses TRBV14 and TRBJ2-7; D unresolved. The CDR3 spans 11 residues. V was trimmed by 4 bases and J by 6 bases, leaving 7 bases between them. CDR1 is SGHDN, CDR2 FVKESK, per germline.

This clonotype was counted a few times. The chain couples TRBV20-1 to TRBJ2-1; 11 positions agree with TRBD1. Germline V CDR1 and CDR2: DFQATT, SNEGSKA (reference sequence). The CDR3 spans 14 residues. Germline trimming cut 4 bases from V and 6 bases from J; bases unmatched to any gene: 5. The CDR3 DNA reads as TGCAGTGCTAAAGGACAGGGGGCCACCAATGAGCAGTTCTTC. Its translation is CSAKGQGATNEQFF.

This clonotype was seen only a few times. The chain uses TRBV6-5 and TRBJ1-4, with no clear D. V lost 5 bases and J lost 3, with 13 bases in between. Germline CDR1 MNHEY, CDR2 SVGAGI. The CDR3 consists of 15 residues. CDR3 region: CASSEASASNEKLFF. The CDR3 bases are TGTGCCAGCAGTGAAGCGTCAGCCTCTAATGAAAAACTGTTTTTT.

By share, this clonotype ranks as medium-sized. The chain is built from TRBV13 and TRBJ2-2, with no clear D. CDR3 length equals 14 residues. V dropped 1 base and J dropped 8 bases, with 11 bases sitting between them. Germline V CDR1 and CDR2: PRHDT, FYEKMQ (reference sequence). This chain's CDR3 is CASSLDSPVGELFF. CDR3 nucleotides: TGTGCCAGCAGCTTAGACAGTCCCGTAGGGGAGCTGTTTTTT.

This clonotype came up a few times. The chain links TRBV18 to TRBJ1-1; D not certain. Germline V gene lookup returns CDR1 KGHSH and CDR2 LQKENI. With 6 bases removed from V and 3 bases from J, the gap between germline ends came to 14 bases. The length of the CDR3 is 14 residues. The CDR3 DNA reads TGTGCCAGCTCCCCTATAGTCGTTTACACTGAAGCTTTCTTT. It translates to CASSPIVVYTEAFF.

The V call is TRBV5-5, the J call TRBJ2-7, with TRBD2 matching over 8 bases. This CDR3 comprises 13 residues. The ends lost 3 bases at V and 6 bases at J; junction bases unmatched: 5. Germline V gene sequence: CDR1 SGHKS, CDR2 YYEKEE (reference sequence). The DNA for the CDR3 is TGTGCCAGCAGCTCGCCGGGGGGGAGCGAGCAGTACTTC. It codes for CASSSPGGSEQYF.

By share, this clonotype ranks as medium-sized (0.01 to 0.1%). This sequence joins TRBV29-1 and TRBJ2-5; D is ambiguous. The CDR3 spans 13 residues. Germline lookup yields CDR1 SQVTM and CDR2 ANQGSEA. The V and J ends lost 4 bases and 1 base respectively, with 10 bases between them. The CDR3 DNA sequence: TGCAGCGTTGCCAGGCTCCTCCAAGAGACCCAGTACTTC. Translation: CSVARLLQETQYF.

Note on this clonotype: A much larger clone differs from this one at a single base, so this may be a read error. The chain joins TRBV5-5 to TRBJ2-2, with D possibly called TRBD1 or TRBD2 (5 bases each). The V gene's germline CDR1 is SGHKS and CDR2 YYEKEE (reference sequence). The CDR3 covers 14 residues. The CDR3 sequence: CTSSLGERAGELFF. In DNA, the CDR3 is TGTACCAGCAGCTTAGGGGAGCGTGCCGGGGAGCTGTTTTTT. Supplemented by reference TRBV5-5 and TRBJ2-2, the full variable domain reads DAGVTQSPTHLIKTRGQQVTLRCSPISGHKSVSWYQQVLGQGPQFIFQYYEKEERGRGNFPDRFSARQFPNYSSELNVNALLLGDSALYLCTSSLGERAGELFFGEGSRLTVL.

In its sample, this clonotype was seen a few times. The CDR3 region is CASSSPGQGGFYEQYF. CDR3 bases: TGTGCCAGCAGTTCCCCGGGACAGGGAGGATTCTACGAGCAGTACTTC. The genes are TRBV27 and TRBJ2-7, with 9 bases matching TRBD1. After removal of 4 bases from V and 3 bases from J, the junction contained 10 bases not matched to a gene. Germline lookup yields CDR1 MNHEY and CDR2 SMNVEV (reference sequence). The CDR3 covers 16 residues.

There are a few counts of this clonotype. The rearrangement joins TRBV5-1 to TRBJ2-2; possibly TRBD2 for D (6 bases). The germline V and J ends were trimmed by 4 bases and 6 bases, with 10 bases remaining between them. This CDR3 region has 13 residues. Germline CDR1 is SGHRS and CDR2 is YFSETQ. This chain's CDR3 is CASSPPGAGELFF. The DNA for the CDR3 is TGCGCCAGCAGCCCTCCGGGGGCCGGGGAGCTGTTTTTT.

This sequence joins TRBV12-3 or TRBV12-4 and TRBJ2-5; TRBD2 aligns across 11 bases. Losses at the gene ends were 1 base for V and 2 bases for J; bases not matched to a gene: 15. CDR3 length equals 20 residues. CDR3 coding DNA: TGTGCCAGCAGTTTAGGTAGCGGGGGGGCTAGCGGGAGGACACAAGAGACCCAGTACTTC. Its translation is CASSLGSGGASGRTQETQYF.

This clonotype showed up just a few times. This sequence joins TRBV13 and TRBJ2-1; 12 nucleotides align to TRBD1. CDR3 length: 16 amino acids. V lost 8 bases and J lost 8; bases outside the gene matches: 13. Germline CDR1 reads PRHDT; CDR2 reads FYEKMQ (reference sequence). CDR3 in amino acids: CASSSYPGQGAYEQFF. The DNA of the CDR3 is TGTGCCAGCTCCTCATACCCGGGACAGGGGGCCTATGAGCAGTTCTTC.

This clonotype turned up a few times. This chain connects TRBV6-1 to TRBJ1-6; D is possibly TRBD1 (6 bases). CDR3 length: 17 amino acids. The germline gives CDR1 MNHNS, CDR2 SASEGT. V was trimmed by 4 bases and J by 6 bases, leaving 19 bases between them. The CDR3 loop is CASSVPGAFRPNSPLHF. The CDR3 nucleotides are TGTGCCAGCAGTGTCCCGGGGGCTTTTCGGCCTAATTCACCCCTCCACTTT.

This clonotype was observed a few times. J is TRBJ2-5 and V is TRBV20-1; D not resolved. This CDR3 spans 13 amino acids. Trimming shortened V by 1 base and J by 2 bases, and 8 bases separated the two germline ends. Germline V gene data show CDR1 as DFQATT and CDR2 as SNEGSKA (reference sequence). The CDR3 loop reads CSARVVLQETQYF. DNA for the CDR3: TGCAGTGCTAGAGTTGTACTTCAAGAGACCCAGTACTTC.

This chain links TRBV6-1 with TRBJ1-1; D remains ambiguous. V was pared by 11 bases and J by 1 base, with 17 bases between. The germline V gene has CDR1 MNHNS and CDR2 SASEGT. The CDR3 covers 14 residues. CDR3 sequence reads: CACSWTKSNTEAFF. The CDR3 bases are TGTGCCTGCTCTTGGACGAAGTCGAACACTGAAGCTTTCTTT.

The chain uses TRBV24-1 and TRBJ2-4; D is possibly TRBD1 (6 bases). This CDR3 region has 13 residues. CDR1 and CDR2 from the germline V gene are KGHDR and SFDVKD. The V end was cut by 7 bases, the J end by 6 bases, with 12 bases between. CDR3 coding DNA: TGTGCCACCAGCCGGACAGAAGGAAACATTCAGTACTTC. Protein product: CATSRTEGNIQYF.

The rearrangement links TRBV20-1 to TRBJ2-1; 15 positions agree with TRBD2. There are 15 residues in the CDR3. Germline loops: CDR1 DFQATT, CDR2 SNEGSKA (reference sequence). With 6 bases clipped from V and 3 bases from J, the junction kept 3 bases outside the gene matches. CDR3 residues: CSALGLAGGYNEQFF. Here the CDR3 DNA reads TGCAGTGCCCTGGGACTAGCGGGGGGCTACAATGAGCAGTTCTTC.

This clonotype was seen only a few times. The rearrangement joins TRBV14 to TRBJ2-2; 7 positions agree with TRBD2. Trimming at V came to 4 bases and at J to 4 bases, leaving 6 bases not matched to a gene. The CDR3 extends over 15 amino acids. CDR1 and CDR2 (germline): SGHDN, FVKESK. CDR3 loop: CASSPPGLGTGELFF. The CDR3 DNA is TGTGCCAGCAGCCCCCCAGGACTAGGCACCGGGGAGCTGTTTTTT.